This T cell receptor beta chain is drawn from a study of blood T cell repertoires in COVID-19. As for the study in general: T cells, B-cell-depleted T cells, or PBMCs provided the cDNA or gDNA that served as material.

J gave up 6 bases and V 0 bases, and 7 bases lay outside the gene matches. Looked up from germline, CDR1 is ENHRY and CDR2 is SYGVKD. The CDR3 totals 17 residues. The repertoire was sequenced with immunoSEQ multiplex PCR; TCRdb's copy has only in-frame clones and lacks some. The sample lists fewer than 350,000 clones, 70% to 90% occurring once. Recruitment covered under 25 US areas and drew participants whose ages spanned roughly 18 to 100 years. The TCR was taken from a woman in her thirties or forties with acute COVID-19. The sequencing input was PBMCs or T cells enriched from blood (not recorded which). The chain has TRBV10-3 and TRBJ2-1; 11 bases map to TRBD2. In nucleotides, the CDR3 is TGTGCCATCAGTGAGTCGGGTCTAGCGGGGGGCCCCAATGAGCAGTTCTTC. Translated, it gives CAISESGLAGGPNEQFF.